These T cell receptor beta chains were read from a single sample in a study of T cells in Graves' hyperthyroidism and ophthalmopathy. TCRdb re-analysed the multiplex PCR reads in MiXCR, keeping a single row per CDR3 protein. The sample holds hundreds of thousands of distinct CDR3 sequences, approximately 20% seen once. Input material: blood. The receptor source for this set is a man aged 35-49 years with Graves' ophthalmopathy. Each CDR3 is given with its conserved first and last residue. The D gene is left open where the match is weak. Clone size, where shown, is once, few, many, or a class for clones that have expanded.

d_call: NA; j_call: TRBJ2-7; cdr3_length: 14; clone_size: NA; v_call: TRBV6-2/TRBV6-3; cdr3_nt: TGTGCCAGCAGGGGAGGACAGGCCCCCTACGAGCAGTACTTC; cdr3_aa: CASRGGQAPYEQYF
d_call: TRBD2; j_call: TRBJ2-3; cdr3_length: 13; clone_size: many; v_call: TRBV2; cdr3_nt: TGTGCCACGGCGGGAGACCCCACTGATACGCAGTATTTT; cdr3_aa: CATAGDPTDTQYF
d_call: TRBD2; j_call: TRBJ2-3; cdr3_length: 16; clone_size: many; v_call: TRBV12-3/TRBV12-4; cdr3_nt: TGTGCCAGCAGTTTACTAGCGGGGGGGTTTCCAGATACGCAGTATTTT; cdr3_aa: CASSLLAGGFPDTQYF
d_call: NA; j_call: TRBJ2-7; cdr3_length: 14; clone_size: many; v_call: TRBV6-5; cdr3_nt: TGTGCCAGCAGTTACTCAGGAGGCTCCTACGAGCAGTACTTC; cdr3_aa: CASSYSGGSYEQYF
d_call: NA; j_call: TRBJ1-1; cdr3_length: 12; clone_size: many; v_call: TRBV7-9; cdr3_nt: TGTGCCAGCAGCTTAGGATTCGGCCAAGCTTTCTTT; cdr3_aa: CASSLGFGQAFF
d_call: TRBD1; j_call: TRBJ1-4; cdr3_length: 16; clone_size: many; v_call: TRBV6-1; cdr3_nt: TGTGCCAGCACTCGGGACAGCAACCCAACTAATGAAAAACTGTTTTTT; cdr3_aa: CASTRDSNPTNEKLFF
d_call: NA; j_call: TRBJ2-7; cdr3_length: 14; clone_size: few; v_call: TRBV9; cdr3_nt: TGTGCCAGCAGCGTAGGGGGCCAGTCCTACGAGCAGTACTTC; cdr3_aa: CASSVGGQSYEQYF
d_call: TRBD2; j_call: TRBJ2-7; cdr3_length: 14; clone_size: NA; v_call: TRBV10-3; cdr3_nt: TGTGCCATCAGCCCCGGGACTAGCACCTACGAGCAGTACTTC; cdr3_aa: CAISPGTSTYEQYF
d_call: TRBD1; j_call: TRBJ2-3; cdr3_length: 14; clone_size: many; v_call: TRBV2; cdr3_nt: TGTGCCAGCAGTCCTGGGACAGTCTCAGATACGCAGTATTTT; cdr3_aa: CASSPGTVSDTQYF
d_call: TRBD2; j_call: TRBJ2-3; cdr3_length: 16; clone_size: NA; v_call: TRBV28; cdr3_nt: TGTGCCAGCAGTCCTCCCGCGGGAGGGAGGGCAGATACGCAGTATTTT; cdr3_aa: CASSPPAGGRADTQYF
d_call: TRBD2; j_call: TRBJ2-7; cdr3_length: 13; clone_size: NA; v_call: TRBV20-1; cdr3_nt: TGCAGTGCCCTGGGACTAGGCCTCTACGAGCAGTACTTC; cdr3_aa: CSALGLGLYEQYF
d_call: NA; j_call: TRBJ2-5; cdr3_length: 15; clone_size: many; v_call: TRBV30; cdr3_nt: TGTGCCTGGAGCCCCCACCGGGACGGGGAAGAGACCCAGTACTTC; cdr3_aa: CAWSPHRDGEETQYF
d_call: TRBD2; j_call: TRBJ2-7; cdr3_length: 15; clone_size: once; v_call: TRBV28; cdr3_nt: TGTGCCAGCGCAGCCGGGGGGGGTTATTTCTACGAGCAGTACTTC; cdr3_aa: CASAAGGGYFYEQYF
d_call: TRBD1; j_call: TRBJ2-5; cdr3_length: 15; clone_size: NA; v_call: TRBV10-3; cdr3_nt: TGTGCCATCAGTGCCACGGACAGGGCCCAAGAGACCCAGCACTTC; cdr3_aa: CAISATDRAQETQHF
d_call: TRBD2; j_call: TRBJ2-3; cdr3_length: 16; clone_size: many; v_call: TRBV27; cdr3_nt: TGTGCCAGCAGTTACCTGACGGGGGGGCCTGTGGATACGCAGTATTTT; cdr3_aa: CASSYLTGGPVDTQYF
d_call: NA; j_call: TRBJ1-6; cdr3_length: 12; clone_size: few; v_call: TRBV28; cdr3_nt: TGTGCCAGCAGTTTACGTAATTCACCCCTCCACTTT; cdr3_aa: CASSLRNSPLHF
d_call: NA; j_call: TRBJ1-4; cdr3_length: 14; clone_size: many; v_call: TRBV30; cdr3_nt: TGTGCCTGGAGTTGGAGCGCAACTAATGAAAAACTGTTTTTT; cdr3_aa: CAWSWSATNEKLFF
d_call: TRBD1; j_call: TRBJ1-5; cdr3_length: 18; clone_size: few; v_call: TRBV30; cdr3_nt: TGTGCCTGGAGCGGACGCCCCGGCGGGACAGGGAAGGGTCAGCCCCAGCATTTT; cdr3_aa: CAWSGRPGGTGKGQPQHF
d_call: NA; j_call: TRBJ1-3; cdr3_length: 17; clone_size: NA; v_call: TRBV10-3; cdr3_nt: TGTGCCATCACCATAAACGCCCAGGGCTACTCAGGAAACACCATATATTTT; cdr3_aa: CAITINAQGYSGNTIYF
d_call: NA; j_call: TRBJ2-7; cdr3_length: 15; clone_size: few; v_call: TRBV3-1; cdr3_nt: TGTGCCAGCAGCCTTGATACACAGGGAGGACGCGAGCAGTACTTC; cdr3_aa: CASSLDTQGGREQYF
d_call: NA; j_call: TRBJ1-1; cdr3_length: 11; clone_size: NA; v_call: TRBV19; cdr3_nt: TGTGCCAGTAGGCAGAGTGGCGCTGCTTTCTTT; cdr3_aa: CASRQSGAAFF
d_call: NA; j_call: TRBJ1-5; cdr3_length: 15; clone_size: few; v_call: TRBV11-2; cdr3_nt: TGTGCCAGCAGCTTAGAGGGCTGGGGCGGGCAGCCCCAGCATTTT; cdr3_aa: CASSLEGWGGQPQHF